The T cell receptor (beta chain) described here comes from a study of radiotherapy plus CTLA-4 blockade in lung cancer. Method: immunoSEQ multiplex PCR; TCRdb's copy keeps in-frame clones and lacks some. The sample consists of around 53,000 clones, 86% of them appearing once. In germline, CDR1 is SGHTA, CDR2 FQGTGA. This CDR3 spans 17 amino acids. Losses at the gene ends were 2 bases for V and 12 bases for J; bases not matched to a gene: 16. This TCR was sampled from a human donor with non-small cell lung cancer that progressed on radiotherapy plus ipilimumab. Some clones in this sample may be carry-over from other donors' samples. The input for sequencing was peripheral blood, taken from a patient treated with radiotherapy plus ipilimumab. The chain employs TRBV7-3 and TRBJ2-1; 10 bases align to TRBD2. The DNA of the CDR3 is TGTGCCAGCAGCTTAGTAGGGGGTCTAGCGGGGGCCGGTGGGCAGTTCTTC. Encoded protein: CASSLVGGLAGAGGQFF.